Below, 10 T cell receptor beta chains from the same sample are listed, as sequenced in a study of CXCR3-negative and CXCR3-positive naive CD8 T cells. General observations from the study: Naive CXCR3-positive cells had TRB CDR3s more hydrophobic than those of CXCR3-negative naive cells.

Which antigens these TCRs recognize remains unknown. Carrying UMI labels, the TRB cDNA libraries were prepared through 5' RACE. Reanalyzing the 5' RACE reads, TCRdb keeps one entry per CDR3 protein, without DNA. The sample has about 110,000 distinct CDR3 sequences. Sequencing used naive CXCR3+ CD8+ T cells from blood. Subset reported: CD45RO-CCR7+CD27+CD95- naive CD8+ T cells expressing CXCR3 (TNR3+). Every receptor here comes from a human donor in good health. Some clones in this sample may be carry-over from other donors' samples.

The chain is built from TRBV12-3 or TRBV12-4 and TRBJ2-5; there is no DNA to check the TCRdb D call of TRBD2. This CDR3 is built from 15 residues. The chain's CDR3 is CASTPSLAAVEAQYF.

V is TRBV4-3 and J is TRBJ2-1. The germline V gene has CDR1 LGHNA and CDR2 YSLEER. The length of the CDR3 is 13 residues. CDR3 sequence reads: CASSQWSLNEQFF.

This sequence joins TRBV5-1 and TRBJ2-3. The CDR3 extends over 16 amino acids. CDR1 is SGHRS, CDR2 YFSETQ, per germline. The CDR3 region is CASSLADGSFTDTQYF.

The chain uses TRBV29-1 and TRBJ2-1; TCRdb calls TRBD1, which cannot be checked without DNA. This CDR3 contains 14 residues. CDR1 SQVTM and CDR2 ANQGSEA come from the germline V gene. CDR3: CSVGQAFGHNEQFF.

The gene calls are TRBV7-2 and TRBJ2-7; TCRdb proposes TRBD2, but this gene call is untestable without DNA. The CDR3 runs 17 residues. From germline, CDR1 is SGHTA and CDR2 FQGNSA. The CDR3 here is CASSLAFAGRNSYEQYF.

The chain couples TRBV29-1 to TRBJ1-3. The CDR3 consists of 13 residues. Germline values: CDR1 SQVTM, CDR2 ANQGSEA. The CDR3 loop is CSVVEGLGNTIYF.

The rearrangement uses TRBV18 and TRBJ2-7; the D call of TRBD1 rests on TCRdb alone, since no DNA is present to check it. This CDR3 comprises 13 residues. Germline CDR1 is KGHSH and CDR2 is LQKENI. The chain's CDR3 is CASSPKDSYEQYF.

The CDR3 loop reads CSARATSGRNYEQYF. The V call is TRBV20-1, the J call TRBJ2-7; TCRdb's D call, TRBD2, is unchecked because there is no DNA. The germline V gene encodes CDR1 DFQATT and CDR2 SNEGSKA (reference sequence). This CDR3 has 15 residues.

CDR3: CASSPTGGEDTQYF. V gene TRBV28 combines with J gene TRBJ2-3; TCRdb gives TRBD1 as the D gene, but with no DNA this cannot be confirmed. Germline V gives CDR1 MDHEN, CDR2 SYDVKM. The length of the CDR3 is 14 residues.

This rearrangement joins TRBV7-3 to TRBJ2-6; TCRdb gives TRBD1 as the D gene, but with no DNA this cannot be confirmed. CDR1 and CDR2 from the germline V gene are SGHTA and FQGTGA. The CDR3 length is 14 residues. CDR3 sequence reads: CASGGGAGANVLTF.